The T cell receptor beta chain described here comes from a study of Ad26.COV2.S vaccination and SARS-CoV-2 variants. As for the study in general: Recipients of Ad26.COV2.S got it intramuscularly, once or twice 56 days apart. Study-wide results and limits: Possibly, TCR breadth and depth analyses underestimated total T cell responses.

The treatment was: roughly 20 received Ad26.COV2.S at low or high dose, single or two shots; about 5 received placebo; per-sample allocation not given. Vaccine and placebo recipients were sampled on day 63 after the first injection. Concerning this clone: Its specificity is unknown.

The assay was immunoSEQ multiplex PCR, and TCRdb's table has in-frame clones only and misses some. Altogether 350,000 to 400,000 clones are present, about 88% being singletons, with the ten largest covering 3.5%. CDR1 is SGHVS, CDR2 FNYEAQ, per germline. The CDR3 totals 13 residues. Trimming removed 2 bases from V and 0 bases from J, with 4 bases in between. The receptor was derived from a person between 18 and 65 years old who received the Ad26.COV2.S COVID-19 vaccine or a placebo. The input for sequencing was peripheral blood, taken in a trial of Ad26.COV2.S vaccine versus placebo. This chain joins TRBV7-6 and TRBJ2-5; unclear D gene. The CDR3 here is CASSLRHQETQYF. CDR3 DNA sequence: TGTGCCAGCAGCTTACGACACCAAGAGACCCAGTACTTC.